The 20 T cell receptor beta chains below all came from one sample that was sequenced in a study of cytomegalovirus exposure and HLA in healthy donors. Researchers ran the PCR with 60 Vbeta and 13 Jbeta primers. Some clones are missing from TCRdb's copy, which holds only in-frame ones; the method was immunoSEQ multiplex PCR. This sample has about 160,000 clones, with under 80% found just once. The sequenced material came from PBMCs. The receptors here all came from a female donor in good health and CMV-seronegative.

Regarding this clone: Other DNA sequences in this specimen translate into the identical CDR3. J is TRBJ2-1 and V is TRBV5-1; 9 bases align to TRBD2. Germline V gene data show CDR1 as SGHRS and CDR2 as YFSETQ. V lost 0 bases and J lost 4; bases outside the gene matches: 5. The CDR3 is 16 residues long. CDR3 nucleotide sequence: TGCGCCAGCAGCTTGGAGGGACTAGCCGGTTACAATGAGCAGTTCTTC. This translates into CASSLEGLAGYNEQFF.

V and J are TRBV10-3 and TRBJ2-5; 7 bases match TRBD1. The CDR3 totals 15 residues. Per the germline V gene, CDR1 is ENHRY and CDR2 is SYGVKD. The trim removed 4 bases at V and 0 bases at J, leaving 5 bases unmatched. CDR3 nucleotides: TGTGCCATCAGTGCCCTGGGACAGCACCAAGAGACCCAGTACTTC. Amino acids: CAISALGQHQETQYF.

A single count supports this clone. The genes are TRBV5-1 and TRBJ1-1; D remains unclear. Germline lookup yields CDR1 SGHRS and CDR2 YFSETQ. This CDR3 contains 15 residues. The V end was cut by 4 bases, the J end by 0 bases, with 13 bases between. Here the CDR3 DNA reads TGCGCCAGCAGCCGCCGGGAACTAATGAACACTGAAGCTTTCTTT. Protein product: CASSRRELMNTEAFF.

The sample holds a few counts of this clone. This sequence joins TRBV7-6 and TRBJ1-3, with D unresolved. V lost 5 bases, J lost 0 bases, and 17 bases lay in between. CDR3 size: 17 residues. CDR1 SGHVS and CDR2 FNYEAQ come from the germline V gene. The CDR3 region has the DNA TGTGCCAGCAGCCTCCGGTCCCCCTCGGGCTCTGGAAACACCATATATTTT. It specifies CASSLRSPSGSGNTIYF. The variable domain in full, with the rest retrieved from reference TRBV7-6 and TRBJ1-3, is GAGVSQSPRYKVTKRGQDVALRCDPISGHVSLYWYRQALGQGPEFLTYFNYEAQQDKSGLPNDRFSAERPEGSISTLTIQRTEQRDSAMYRCASSLRSPSGSGNTIYFGEGSWLTVV.

This clone was seen a handful of times. This chain joins TRBV29-1 and TRBJ2-3; the match to TRBD2 covers 7 bases. J lost 2 bases, V lost 6 bases, and 11 bases had no gene match. Germline CDR1 reads SQVTM; CDR2 reads ANQGSEA. The CDR3 loop spans 15 amino acids. The CDR3 here is CSVDNPSGYTDTQYF. The CDR3 nucleotides are TGCAGCGTCGATAACCCTAGCGGATACACAGATACGCAGTATTTT.

This rearrangement joins TRBV6-5 to TRBJ2-5; 9 bases are shared with TRBD2. Germline loops: CDR1 MNHEY, CDR2 SVGAGI. After removal of 8 bases from V and 3 bases from J, the junction contained 7 bases not matched to a gene. The CDR3 has 14 residues. In DNA, the CDR3 is TGTGCCAGCGGCTTAGCGGGAGAAGAAGAGACCCAGTACTTC. Encoded protein: CASGLAGEEETQYF.

This chain links TRBV21-1 with TRBJ2-7; the D call TRBD1 from the table was never checked on the DNA. TRBV21-1 is a listed pseudogene. The CDR3 runs 15 residues. The CDR3 loop reads CASSSLGTGGYEQYF. CDR3 coding DNA: TGTGCCAGCAGCAGTCTCGGGACAGGGGGTTACGAGCAGTACTTC.

Only a few counts were recorded for this clone. The chain carries TRBV19 and TRBJ2-3, with D perhaps TRBD2 (5 bases). The length of the CDR3 is 13 residues. Per germline, CDR1 LNHDA and CDR2 SQIVND (reference sequence). The V and J ends lost 7 bases and 0 bases respectively, with 8 bases between them. This chain's CDR3 is CASKRVSTDTQYF. In nucleotides, the CDR3 is TGTGCCAGTAAGAGGGTTAGCACAGATACGCAGTATTTT.

The table lists this clone with a few counts. CDR3 protein: CASSIRGTRGYTF. As DNA, the CDR3 is TGTGCCAGTAGTATAAGAGGAACTAGGGGCTACACCTTC. V is TRBV19 and J is TRBJ1-2; D is unclear. The CDR3 has 13 amino acids. The ends were cut back, 2 bases at V and 8 bases at J, with 12 bases in the middle. Germline CDR1 and CDR2: LNHDA and SQIVND (reference sequence).

V usage is TRBV6-6 and J usage is TRBJ2-2, with 7 bases lining up with TRBD2. The CDR3 has 15 amino acids. CDR1 and CDR2 from the germline V gene are MNHNY and SVGAGI (reference sequence). With V trimmed by 6 bases and J by 0 bases, 4 bases remained unmatched. The CDR3 DNA is TGTGCCAGCAGCCGGGACTACGCGAACACCGGGGAGCTGTTTTTT. Translation: CASSRDYANTGELFF.

The CDR3 DNA sequence: TGCGCCAGCAGCCAACACTCTCGTACCGGGGAGCTGTTTTTT. Translating it yields CASSQHSRTGELFF. This chain links TRBV4-1 with TRBJ2-2; D unresolved. CDR1 and CDR2 (germline): MGHRA, YSYEKL. V was shortened by 2 bases and J by 5 bases, with 9 bases between the two germline ends. This CDR3 has 14 residues.

V and J are TRBV30 and TRBJ2-7; D call uncertain. The V end lost 2 bases, the J end lost 7 bases, and 15 bases lay between the germline ends. The CDR3 covers 13 residues. Looked up from germline, CDR1 is GTSNPN and CDR2 is SVGIG (reference sequence). For the CDR3, the DNA is TGTGCCTGGAGTCCATCGCTCCTCCGGGAGCAGTACTTC. This codes for CAWSPSLLREQYF.

J is TRBJ1-1 and V is TRBV2; D is unresolved. V was clipped by 3 bases and J by 3 bases, with 20 bases between them. The CDR3 contains 17 residues. Germline CDR1 is SNHLY and CDR2 is FYNNEI. The CDR3: CASSEFSLPGLHTEAFF. The CDR3 nucleotides read TGTGCCAGCAGTGAGTTTTCTCTTCCGGGATTACACACTGAAGCTTTCTTT.

The J gene is TRBJ2-3, the V gene TRBV21-1; TRBD1 was called by the table and not checked on the DNA. TRBV21-1 is termed a pseudogene. This CDR3 has 18 residues. The CDR3 nucleotides are TGTGCCAGCAGCAAAGCTTCCCAGGGGGCCAAAGGCACAGATACGCAGTATTTT. As protein: CASSKASQGAKGTDTQYF.

The rearrangement links TRBV19 to TRBJ1-2; D might be TRBD1 (5 bases). Trimming stripped 4 bases from V and 4 bases from J, with 16 bases between. The CDR3 spans 15 residues. Per the germline V gene, CDR1 is LNHDA and CDR2 is SQIVND (reference sequence). CDR3 region: CASSTPGTPTYGYTF. The CDR3 bases are TGTGCCAGTAGTACCCCAGGGACTCCTACCTATGGCTACACCTTC.

J is TRBJ2-7 and V is TRBV18; D may be TRBD1 (6 bases). V lost 4 bases and J 2 bases, leaving 9 bases between the germline ends. This CDR3 has 13 residues. Germline values: CDR1 KGHSH, CDR2 LQKENI. For the CDR3, the DNA is TGTGCCAGCTCACTGACAGGAACCTACGAGCAGTACTTC. This codes for CASSLTGTYEQYF.

This rearrangement joins TRBV5-5 to TRBJ2-7, with D possibly being TRBD1 (5 bases). Germline CDR1 reads SGHKS; CDR2 reads YYEKEE (reference sequence). This CDR3 spans 13 amino acids. The germline V and J ends were trimmed by 0 bases and 2 bases, with 6 bases remaining between them. The CDR3, as DNA: TGTGCCAGCAGCTTGGCAGGGACCTACGAGCAGTACTTC. Translation: CASSLAGTYEQYF.

The sample holds a few counts of this clone. V usage is TRBV5-6 and J usage is TRBJ2-5, with 8 bases that match TRBD2. Germline CDR1 is SGHDT and CDR2 is YYEEEE. V lost 4 bases and J lost 0; bases outside the gene matches: 8. The CDR3 contains 16 residues. In DNA form, the CDR3 reads TGTGCCAGCAGCCGCGGGGTAGCGGGGTACCAAGAGACCCAGTACTTC. Translation: CASSRGVAGYQETQYF.

With respect to this clone: A junction boundary mismatches the germline segment, possibly from a read error. V and J are TRBV2 and TRBJ1-1, with 8 nucleotides matching TRBD1. This CDR3 spans 15 amino acids. Germline V lookup: CDR1 SNHLY, CDR2 FYNNEI. The CDR3 DNA sequence: TGTGCCAGCAGAGAAGACAGGGGTCAACCCGTGCCAGCTTTCTTT. Encoded protein: CASREDRGQPVPAFF.

The chain carries TRBV7-9 and TRBJ1-1; 8 bases are shared with TRBD1. The CDR3 sequence is 13 residues long. V trimming: 1 base; J trimming: 8 bases; junction bases outside the gene matches: 3. Per germline, CDR1 SEHNR and CDR2 FQNEAQ (reference sequence). The CDR3 sequence: CASSLVGTGEAFF. The CDR3 coding sequence is TGTGCCAGCAGCTTAGTTGGGACAGGCGAAGCTTTCTTT.